This TCR beta chain was sequenced during a study of identical twins. The study's findings and limits: Out-of-frame alpha sequences shared by twins showed excess low generation probability.

TCRdb processed the 5' RACE reads anew with MiXCR; each CDR3 protein has one entry. The sample yields approximately 890,000 distinct CDR3 sequences, 9% to 15% seen once. This clonotype was found a few times. Its antigen is unidentified. The V gene's germline CDR1 is SGHAT and CDR2 FQNNGV. The CDR3 is made up of 17 amino acids. Losses at the gene ends were 3 bases for V and 9 bases for J; bases not matched to a gene: 10. Another study also made use of these data, one on yellow fever vaccine responses in identical twins.

The material sequenced was PBMCs. This chain links TRBV11-2 with TRBJ2-1; 14 nucleotides align to TRBD2. This TCR was recovered from a woman under 30 in good health. The DNA for the CDR3 is TGTGCCAGCAGCTTTAGGTTACCGGGACTAGCGGGGGTTGAGCAGTTCTTC. It codes for CASSFRLPGLAGVEQFF.